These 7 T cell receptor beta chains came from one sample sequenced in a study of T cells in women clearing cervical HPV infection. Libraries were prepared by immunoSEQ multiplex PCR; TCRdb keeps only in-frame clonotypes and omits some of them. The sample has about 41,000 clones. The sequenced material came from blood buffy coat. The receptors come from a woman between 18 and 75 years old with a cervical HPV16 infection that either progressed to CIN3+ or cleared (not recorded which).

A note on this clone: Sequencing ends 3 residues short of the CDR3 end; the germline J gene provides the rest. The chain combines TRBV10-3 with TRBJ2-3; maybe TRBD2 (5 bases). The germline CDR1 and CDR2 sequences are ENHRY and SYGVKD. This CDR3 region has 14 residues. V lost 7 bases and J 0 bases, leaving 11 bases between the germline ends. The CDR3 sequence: CAITERMSTDTQYF. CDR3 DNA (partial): TGTGCCATCACCGAGCGGATGAGCACAGATACG.

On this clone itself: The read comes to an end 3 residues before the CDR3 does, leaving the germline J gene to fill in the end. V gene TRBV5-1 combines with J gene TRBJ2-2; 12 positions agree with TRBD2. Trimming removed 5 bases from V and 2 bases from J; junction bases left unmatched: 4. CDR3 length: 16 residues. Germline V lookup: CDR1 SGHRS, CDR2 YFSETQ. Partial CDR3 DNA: TGCGCCAGCAGTTTTGGACTAGCGGGAAACACCGGGGAG. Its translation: CASSFGLAGNTGE. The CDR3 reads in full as CASSFGLAGNTGELFF.

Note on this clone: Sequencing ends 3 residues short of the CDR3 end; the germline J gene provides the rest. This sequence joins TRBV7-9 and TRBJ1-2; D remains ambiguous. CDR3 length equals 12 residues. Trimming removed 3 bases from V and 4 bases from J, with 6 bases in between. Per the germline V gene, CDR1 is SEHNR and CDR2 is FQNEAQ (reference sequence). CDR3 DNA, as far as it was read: TGTGCCAGCAGCTTCAAGCCCTATGGC. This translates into CASSFKPYG. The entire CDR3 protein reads CASSFKPYGYTF. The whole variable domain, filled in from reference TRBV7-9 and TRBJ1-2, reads DTGVSQNPRHKITKRGQNVTFRCDPISEHNRLYWYRQTLGQGPEFLTYFQNEAQLEKSRLLSDRFSAERPKGSFSTLEIQRTEQGDSAMYLCASSFKPYGYTFGSGTRLTVV.

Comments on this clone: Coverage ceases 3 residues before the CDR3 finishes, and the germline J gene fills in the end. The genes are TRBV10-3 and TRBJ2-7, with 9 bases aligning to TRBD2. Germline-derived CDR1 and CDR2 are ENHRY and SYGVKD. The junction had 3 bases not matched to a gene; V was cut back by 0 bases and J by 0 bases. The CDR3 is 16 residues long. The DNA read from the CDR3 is TGTGCCATCAGTGAGTCGAGACTAGCGGACTCCTACGAG. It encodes CAISESRLADSYE. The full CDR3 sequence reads CAISESRLADSYEQYF.

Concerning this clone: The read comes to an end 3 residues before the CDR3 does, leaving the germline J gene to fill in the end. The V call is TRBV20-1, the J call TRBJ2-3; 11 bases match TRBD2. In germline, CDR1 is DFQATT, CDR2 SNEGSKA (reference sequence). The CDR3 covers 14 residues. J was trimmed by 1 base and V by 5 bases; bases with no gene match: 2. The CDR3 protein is CSALGLAGTDTQYF. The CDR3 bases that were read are TGCAGTGCTTTGGGACTAGCGGGCACAGATACG.

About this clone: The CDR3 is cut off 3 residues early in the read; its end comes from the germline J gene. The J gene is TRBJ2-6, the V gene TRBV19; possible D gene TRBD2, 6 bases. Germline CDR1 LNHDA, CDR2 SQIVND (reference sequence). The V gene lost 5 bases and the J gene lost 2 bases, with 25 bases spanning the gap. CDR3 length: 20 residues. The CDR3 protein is CASSLRDSAAGLAGANVLTF. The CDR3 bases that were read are TGTGCCAGTAGTTTAAGAGATAGCGCGGCGGGGTTGGCTGGGGCCAACGTC.

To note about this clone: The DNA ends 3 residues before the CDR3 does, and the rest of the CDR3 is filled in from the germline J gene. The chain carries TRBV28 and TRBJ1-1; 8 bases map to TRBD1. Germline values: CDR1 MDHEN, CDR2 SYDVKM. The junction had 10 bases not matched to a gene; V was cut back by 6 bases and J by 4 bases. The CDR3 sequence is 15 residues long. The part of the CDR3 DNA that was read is TGTGCCAGCAGCACACCGGGGACAGGAAGCACTGAA. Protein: CASSTPGTGSTE. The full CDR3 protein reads CASSTPGTGSTEAFF. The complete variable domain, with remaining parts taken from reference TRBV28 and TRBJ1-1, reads DVKVTQSSRYLVKRTGEKVFLECVQDMDHENMFWYRQDPGLGLRLIYFSYDVKMKEKGDIPEGYSVSREKKERFSLILESASTNQTSMYLCASSTPGTGSTEAFFGQGTRLTVV.